The 20 T cell receptor beta chains reported below all come from one sample, sequenced in a study of Graves' ophthalmopathy and Graves' hyperthyroidism. Amplified TCR beta CDR3 regions were obtained using RNA transcripts as template. Second-round multiplex PCR followed a first-round RT-PCR using HTBI primers. TCRdb analysed the multiplex PCR reads with MiXCR anew, one entry per CDR3 protein. Of about 210,000 distinct CDR3 sequences in the sample, 25% to 30% are singletons; the top ten hold approximately 8.2%. The material sequenced was peripheral blood. These receptor sequences come from a middle-aged man with Graves' ophthalmopathy.

This clonotype was counted ten times or more. This rearrangement joins TRBV25-1 to TRBJ2-5; TRBD2 matches 12 bases. CDR3 length: 15 amino acids. CDR1 MGHDK and CDR2 SYGVNS come from the germline V gene. V shed 2 bases, J shed 6 bases, and the junction held 4 bases outside the gene matches. The CDR3 nucleotides are TGTGCCAGCAGTGAAACTAGCGGGAGGCTCCAGACCCAGTACTTC. Translating gives CASSETSGRLQTQYF.

The J gene is TRBJ1-3, the V gene TRBV11-2; D is unclear. CDR1 and CDR2 from the germline V gene are SGHAT and FQNNGV. Trimming pared 0 bases from V and 4 bases from J, leaving 13 bases between. The CDR3 consists of 16 residues. The CDR3 bases are TGTGCCAGCAGCTTAGATCCGGGAATCGGCGGAAACACCATATATTTT. Protein: CASSLDPGIGGNTIYF.

Ten or more counts support this clonotype. This rearrangement joins TRBV5-1 to TRBJ2-7; weak D call: TRBD2 (6 bases). V was pared by 0 bases and J by 5 bases, with 9 bases between. CDR3 length: 13 amino acids. Germline V gene data show CDR1 as SGHRS and CDR2 as YFSETQ. DNA for the CDR3: TGCGCCAGCAGCTTGGGGCGGGGAGACGAGCAGTACTTC. Its translation is CASSLGRGDEQYF.

The rearrangement uses TRBV28 and TRBJ1-5; D perhaps matches TRBD1 (5 bases). The germline V gene has CDR1 MDHEN and CDR2 SYDVKM. Trimming cost V 5 bases and J 0 bases, with 17 bases left between them. The CDR3 is made up of 17 amino acids. The CDR3 bases are TGTGCCAGCAGTATTAGGGCCGGGGCAGTTAGCAATCAGCCCCAGCATTTT. Protein sequence: CASSIRAGAVSNQPQHF.

Ten or more counts support this clonotype. CDR3 DNA: TGCAGCGTTGAGGGCGGCGGGGAGCTGTTTTTT. It specifies CSVEGGGELFF. The V call is TRBV29-1, the J call TRBJ2-2; D is unresolved. V was trimmed by 3 bases and J by 7 bases, leaving 6 bases between them. Germline loops: CDR1 SQVTM, CDR2 ANQGSEA. This CDR3 contains 11 residues.

There are many counts of this clonotype. The chain is built from TRBV27 and TRBJ2-7, with 8 bases lining up with TRBD1. CDR1 and CDR2 (germline): MNHEY, SMNVEV (reference sequence). The CDR3 is 15 amino acids. V lost 6 bases, J lost 4 bases, and 11 bases stayed unmatched. The CDR3 region has the DNA TGTGCCAGCAGCTTAGGGCAGGGGGCCACGTACGAGCAGTACTTC. It encodes CASSLGQGATYEQYF.

This clonotype was observed at least ten times. The rearrangement uses TRBV12-3 or TRBV12-4 and TRBJ2-5; tentatively, D is TRBD1 or TRBD2 (5 bases each). The CDR3 loop spans 13 amino acids. Trimming shortened V by 2 bases and J by 4 bases, and 8 bases separated the two germline ends. The CDR3, as DNA: TGTGCCAGCAGTTTAAGGGGAGCAGAGACCCAGTACTTC. This sequence encodes CASSLRGAETQYF.

This clonotype was picked up many times. V and J are TRBV7-9 and TRBJ2-2; D is ambiguous. V was cut by 5 bases and J by 1 base, with 8 bases left in between. The CDR3 length is 14 residues. Germline V lookup: CDR1 SEHNR, CDR2 FQNEAQ (reference sequence). In DNA form, the CDR3 reads TGTGCCAGCAGCCCCCTCCTGAACACCGGGGAGCTGTTTTTT. Translating gives CASSPLLNTGELFF.

This sequence joins TRBV2 and TRBJ1-1; D perhaps matches TRBD1 (5 bases). Per the germline V gene, CDR1 is SNHLY and CDR2 is FYNNEI. The CDR3 totals 15 residues. Trimming left V 7 bases short and J 1 base short, with 16 bases between. In nucleotides, the CDR3 is TGTGCCAGCACCGAACTGGGACCGCCGAACACTGAAGCTTTCTTT. The encoded protein is CASTELGPPNTEAFF.

This clonotype was recorded many times. The genes are TRBV5-1 and TRBJ1-1; D possibly corresponds to TRBD1 (5 bases). CDR3 size: 15 residues. Germline lookup yields CDR1 SGHRS and CDR2 YFSETQ. The V and J ends lost 0 bases and 1 base respectively, with 10 bases between them. The CDR3 nucleotides read TGCGCCAGCAGCTTGGCGGGCGGGGCGAACACTGAAGCTTTCTTT. Protein sequence: CASSLAGGANTEAFF. The full variable domain, in which reference TRBV5-1 and TRBJ1-1 provide the parts outside the CDR3, is KAGVTQTPRYLIKTRGQQVTLSCSPISGHRSVSWYQQTPGQGLQFLFEYFSETQRNKGNFPGRFSGRQFSNSRSEMNVSTLELGDSALYLCASSLAGGANTEAFFGQGTRLTVV.

This clonotype occurred a few times. The chain employs TRBV24-1 and TRBJ1-2; 7 nucleotides match TRBD1. CDR3 size: 13 residues. V shed 7 bases and J 2 bases; nucleotides not matched to a gene: 3. The V gene's germline CDR1 is KGHDR and CDR2 SFDVKD. This chain's CDR3 is CATSPGGNYGYTF. The CDR3 coding sequence is TGTGCCACCAGCCCAGGGGGGAACTATGGCTACACCTTC.

This clonotype was found many times. The chain couples TRBV10-2 to TRBJ2-5, with D possibly being TRBD2 (5 bases). This CDR3 has 16 amino acids. Germline values: CDR1 WSHSY, CDR2 SAAADI. Trimming cost V 6 bases and J 5 bases, with 22 bases left between them. CDR3 nucleotide sequence: TGCGCCAGCAGAGACCCCCGGGCCTCCCGAGGGGAGACCCAGTACTTC. It encodes CASRDPRASRGETQYF.

J is TRBJ2-5 and V is TRBV29-1; TRBD2 might be the D (6 bases). Deletions cut 5 bases from V and 1 base from J, with 8 bases between. This CDR3 is 12 amino acids long. CDR1 is SQVTM and CDR2 is ANQGSEA in the germline V gene. The CDR3 nucleotides are TGCAGCGTTCAGGGACTCCAAGAGACCCAGTACTTC. It encodes CSVQGLQETQYF.

In its sample, this clonotype was seen a few times. This chain connects TRBV12-3 or TRBV12-4 to TRBJ2-1; D uncertain. The CDR3 sequence is 12 residues long. Trimming stripped 1 base from V and 6 bases from J, with 4 bases between. CDR3 loop: CASSLGSNEQFF. CDR3 nucleotide sequence: TGTGCCAGCAGTTTAGGTAGCAATGAGCAGTTCTTC.

This clonotype has ten or more counts. The chain uses TRBV6-5 and TRBJ1-1; the D is unclear. CDR3 length: 11 residues. Germline V gene sequence: CDR1 MNHEY, CDR2 SVGAGI. The ends were cut back, 2 bases at V and 8 bases at J, with 6 bases in the middle. Written as DNA, the CDR3 is TGTGCCAGCAGTTACGGGCAAGAAGCTTTCTTT. It codes for CASSYGQEAFF.

This clonotype was counted ten times or more. The chain has TRBV6-5 and TRBJ1-5; possibly TRBD1 for D (6 bases). Germline V gene data show CDR1 as MNHEY and CDR2 as SVGAGI. This CDR3 region has 17 residues. V was trimmed by 6 bases and J by 3 bases, leaving 21 bases between them. The CDR3 reads CASRVQYQGTDNQPQHF. The DNA of the CDR3 is TGTGCCAGCAGAGTCCAATACCAGGGGACGGACAATCAGCCCCAGCATTTT.

This clonotype has a count of ten or more. The chain links TRBV18 to TRBJ1-1; no firm D call. The V end lost 0 bases, the J end lost 0 bases, and 5 bases lay between the germline ends. The germline V gene has CDR1 KGHSH and CDR2 LQKENI. The CDR3 runs 14 residues. CDR3 in amino acids: CASSPPSMNTEAFF. As DNA, the CDR3 is TGTGCCAGCTCACCACCCAGCATGAACACTGAAGCTTTCTTT. Drawing the rest from reference TRBV18 and TRBJ1-1, the complete variable domain is NAGVMQNPRHLVRRRGQEARLRCSPMKGHSHVYWYRQLPEEGLKFMVYLQKENIIDESGMPKERFSAEFPKEGPSILRIQQVVRGDSAAYFCASSPPSMNTEAFFGQGTRLTVV.

In this sample, this clonotype turned up many times. V gene TRBV27 combines with J gene TRBJ2-7, with D possibly TRBD1 on 5 matching bases. The germline gives CDR1 MNHEY, CDR2 SMNVEV (reference sequence). Trimming stripped 5 bases from V and 2 bases from J, with 16 bases between. The CDR3 is 15 amino acids. The CDR3 sequence is CASSPRGGGPYEQYF. As DNA, the CDR3 is TGTGCCAGCAGTCCTAGGGGCGGTGGACCCTACGAGCAGTACTTC.

The V gene is TRBV4-1, the J gene TRBJ2-5; 7 bases agree with TRBD1. The CDR3 totals 16 residues. After removal of 1 base from V and 2 bases from J, the junction contained 7 bases not matched to a gene. CDR1 and CDR2 (germline): MGHRA, YSYEKL. CDR3 coding DNA: TGCGCCAGCAGCCAAGTCCGAGGGGGCACTCAAGAGACCCAGTACTTC. Protein product: CASSQVRGGTQETQYF.

V is TRBV7-2 and J is TRBJ2-7, with 7 bases aligning to TRBD1. The ends lost 5 bases at V and 3 bases at J; junction bases unmatched: 10. Germline V gives CDR1 SGHTA, CDR2 FQGNSA. The CDR3 consists of 15 residues. The chain's CDR3 is CASSVSLDRDYEQYF. CDR3 DNA: TGTGCCAGCAGCGTATCCCTAGACAGGGACTACGAGCAGTACTTC.